These 8 T cell receptor beta chains were all obtained from the same sample, sequenced in a study of CXCR3 chemokines and chemotherapy response in bladder cancer. TCRdb re-called the PCR reads through MiXCR, storing one row per CDR3 protein. Of roughly 2,000 distinct CDR3 sequences listed, about a sixth were seen once; the top ten hold approximately 33%. This material was collected from a patient whose treatment included neoadjuvant chemotherapy. The origin of the receptors is a human donor with bladder cancer that responded to neoadjuvant chemotherapy.

V usage is TRBV28 and J usage is TRBJ2-5; 12 positions agree with TRBD1. In germline, CDR1 is MDHEN, CDR2 SYDVKM. The trim removed 4 bases at V and 2 bases at J, leaving 8 bases unmatched. CDR3 length equals 17 residues. The CDR3 is CASSSLGTGGRQETQYF. As DNA, the CDR3 is TGTGCCAGCAGTTCGTTAGGGACAGGGGGCCGGCAAGAGACCCAGTACTTC.

This clonotype was seen ten or more times. V is TRBV11-3 and J is TRBJ2-1; TRBD2 aligns across 10 bases. V lost 5 bases, J lost 8 bases, and 15 bases stayed unmatched. Looked up from germline, CDR1 is SGHNT and CDR2 is YENEEA. This CDR3 is 17 amino acids long. The DNA of the CDR3 is TGTGCCAGCAGCCCCCCCAGGGGTAGCGGGAGGTATGATGAGCAGTTCTTC. Protein product: CASSPPRGSGRYDEQFF.

Within the sample, this clonotype is medium-sized. This chain joins TRBV27 and TRBJ2-2; D gene ambiguous. V was trimmed by 7 bases and J by 1 base, leaving 13 bases between them. The CDR3 covers 15 residues. Germline V gene data show CDR1 as MNHEY and CDR2 as SMNVEV (reference sequence). CDR3: CASTPGWGNTGELFF. The CDR3 region has the DNA TGTGCCAGCACCCCCGGGTGGGGGAACACCGGGGAGCTGTTTTTT.

In its sample, this clonotype was seen a few times. The chain combines TRBV6-5 with TRBJ2-1; 9 bases map to TRBD1. The J call may be in error: the DNA end matches TRBJ2-7 better. The length of the CDR3 is 15 residues. The germline gives CDR1 MNHEY, CDR2 SVGAGI. The CDR3 region is CASNRPGTGRYEQYF. Written as DNA, the CDR3 is TGTGCCAGCAACAGACCCGGGACAGGGAGGTACGAGCAGTACTTC.

The V gene is TRBV28, the J gene TRBJ2-3; 9 nucleotides align to TRBD2. The trim removed 5 bases at V and 2 bases at J, leaving 8 bases unmatched. CDR1 is MDHEN, CDR2 SYDVKM, per germline. The CDR3 totals 16 residues. This CDR3 is CASSPKSGGYTDTQYF. The CDR3 coding sequence is TGTGCCAGCAGTCCCAAAAGCGGGGGGTACACAGATACGCAGTATTTT.

Sample share makes this clonotype medium-sized (0.01 to 0.1%). The chain combines TRBV5-4 with TRBJ1-4; 9 bases map to TRBD1. Germline V gives CDR1 SGHNT, CDR2 YYREEE (reference sequence). CDR3 length: 14 amino acids. J gave up 6 bases and V 4 bases, and 4 bases lay outside the gene matches. This chain's CDR3 is CASSPQGADEKLFF. CDR3 DNA sequence: TGTGCCAGCAGCCCACAGGGGGCGGATGAAAAACTGTTTTTT.

In its sample, this clonotype was seen many times. The chain uses TRBV9 and TRBJ2-3, with TRBD2 identical over 14 bases. Germline lookup yields CDR1 SGDLS and CDR2 YYNGEE. The CDR3 sequence is 17 residues long. The trim removed 4 bases at V and 6 bases at J, leaving 10 bases unmatched. The CDR3 DNA is TGTGCCAGCAGCTCGGGACTAGCGGGGGCAGATGCGGATACGCAGTATTTT. Residues: CASSSGLAGADADTQYF.

This clonotype has at least ten counts. This chain joins TRBV12-3 or TRBV12-4 and TRBJ1-5, with 8 bases matching TRBD1. The CDR3 consists of 15 residues. V shed 4 bases, J shed 3 bases, and the junction held 5 bases outside the gene matches. The CDR3 here is CASSYQGAVNQPQHF. Written as DNA, the CDR3 is TGTGCCAGCAGTTATCAGGGGGCAGTCAATCAGCCCCAGCATTTT.